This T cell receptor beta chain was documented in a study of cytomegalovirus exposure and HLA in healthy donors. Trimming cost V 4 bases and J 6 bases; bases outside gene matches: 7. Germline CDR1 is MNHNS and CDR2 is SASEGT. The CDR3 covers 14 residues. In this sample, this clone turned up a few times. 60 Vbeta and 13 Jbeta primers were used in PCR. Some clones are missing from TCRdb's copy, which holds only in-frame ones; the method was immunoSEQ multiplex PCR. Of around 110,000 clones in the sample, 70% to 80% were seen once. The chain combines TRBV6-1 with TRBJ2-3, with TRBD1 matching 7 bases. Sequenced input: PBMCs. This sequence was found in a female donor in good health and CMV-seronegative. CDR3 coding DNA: TGTGCCAGCAGTGCTTCTGTAGGGGGCGATACGCAGTATTTT. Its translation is CASSASVGGDTQYF.